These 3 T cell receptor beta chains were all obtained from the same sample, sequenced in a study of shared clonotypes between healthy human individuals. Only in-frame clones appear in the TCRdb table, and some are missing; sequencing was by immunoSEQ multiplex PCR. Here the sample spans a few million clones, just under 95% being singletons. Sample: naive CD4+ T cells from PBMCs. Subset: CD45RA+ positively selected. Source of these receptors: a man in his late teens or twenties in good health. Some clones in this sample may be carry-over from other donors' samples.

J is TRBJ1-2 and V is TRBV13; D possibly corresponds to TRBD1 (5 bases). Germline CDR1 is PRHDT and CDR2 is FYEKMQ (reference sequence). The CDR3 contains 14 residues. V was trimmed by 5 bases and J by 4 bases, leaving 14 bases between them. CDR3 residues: CASSLRTRSYGYTF. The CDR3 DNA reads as TGTGCCAGCAGCCTTCGGACACGGAGCTATGGCTACACCTTC.

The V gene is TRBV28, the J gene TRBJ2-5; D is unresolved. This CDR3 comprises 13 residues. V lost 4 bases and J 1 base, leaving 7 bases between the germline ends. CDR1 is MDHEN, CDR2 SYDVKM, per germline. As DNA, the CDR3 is TGTGCCAGCAGTTCATGGGGCCAAGAGACCCAGTACTTC. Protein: CASSSWGQETQYF.

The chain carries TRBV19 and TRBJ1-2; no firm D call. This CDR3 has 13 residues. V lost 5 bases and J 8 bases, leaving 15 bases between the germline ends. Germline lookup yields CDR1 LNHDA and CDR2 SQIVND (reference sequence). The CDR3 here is CASSFGGPRGYTF. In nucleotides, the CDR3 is TGTGCCAGTAGTTTTGGAGGACCGAGGGGCTACACCTTC.